What follows are 26 T cell receptor beta chains derived from one specimen sequenced in a study of cytomegalovirus exposure and HLA in healthy donors (dated by TCRdb to the late 2010s). Library preparation was by the immunoSEQ multiplex PCR assay. A mixture of 60 forward primers for TCR Vbeta segments and 13 reverse primers for TCR Jbeta segments was used in the multiplex PCR. What TCRdb holds here is the immuneACCESS table cut down to in-frame rearrangements. Part of the clones is not present; checked against another copy, under half of the missing clones reflect an unresolved V gene, and the others are unexplained. The table for this sample lists tens of thousands of clones; around 70% of them were counted only once. The top ten constitute more than 12% of the sample. Sequences were obtained from PBMCs. Every receptor here comes from a woman in her forties or fifties in good health and CMV-seropositive.

The chain employs TRBV5-4 and TRBJ2-1; 9 bases are shared with TRBD2. Germline V gene lookup returns CDR1 SGHNT and CDR2 YYREEE (reference sequence). Trimming took 4 bases from V and 0 from J; bases not matched to a gene: 2. CDR3 length: 15 residues. CDR3 region: CASSVTSGSYNEQFF. DNA for the CDR3: TGTGCCAGCAGCGTGACTAGCGGCTCCTACAATGAGCAGTTCTTC.

V gene TRBV6-6 combines with J gene TRBJ1-5; D is unclear. Germline CDR1 and CDR2: MNHNY and SVGAGI (reference sequence). This CDR3 has 14 residues. V was shortened by 2 bases and J by 5 bases, with 10 bases between the two germline ends. This CDR3 is CASSYGGGDQPQHF. In DNA form, the CDR3 reads TGTGCCAGCAGTTACGGAGGAGGAGATCAGCCCCAGCATTTT.

The rearrangement uses TRBV5-1 and TRBJ2-1; TRBD2 aligns across 10 bases. The junction had 9 bases not matched to a gene; V was cut back by 0 bases and J by 9 bases. CDR3 length equals 16 residues. CDR1 SGHRS and CDR2 YFSETQ come from the germline V gene. The CDR3, as DNA: TGCGCCAGCAGCTTGGCGAGCGGGAGGGGTTGGAGTGAGCAGTTCTTC. It encodes CASSLASGRGWSEQFF.

This clone came up a few times. Other nucleotide sequences from this sample produce the same CDR3. The chain employs TRBV6-1 and TRBJ2-5, with 7 bases lining up with TRBD1. The germline V gene has CDR1 MNHNS and CDR2 SASEGT. Losses at the gene ends were 5 bases for V and 4 bases for J; bases not matched to a gene: 10. This CDR3 has 15 amino acids. CDR3 loop: CASSPPGQVGETQYF. DNA for the CDR3: TGTGCCAGCAGTCCCCCAGGACAGGTGGGAGAGACCCAGTACTTC.

V usage is TRBV4-2 and J usage is TRBJ2-1, with a possible D match to TRBD2 (5 bases). This CDR3 is 14 amino acids long. Germline lookup yields CDR1 LGHNA and CDR2 YNFKEQ. Trimming shortened V by 1 base and J by 8 bases, and 12 bases separated the two germline ends. The DNA of the CDR3 is TGTGCCAGCAGCCAAGTCCTAGCCAGAGATGAGCAGTTCTTC. Translated: CASSQVLARDEQFF.

This clone came up once. This chain links TRBV2 with TRBJ1-4, with no clear D. Trimming pared 3 bases from V and 3 bases from J, leaving 8 bases between. The CDR3 is made up of 14 amino acids. Germline CDR1 is SNHLY and CDR2 is FYNNEI. This CDR3 is CASSETRSNEKLFF. The CDR3 coding sequence is TGTGCCAGCAGTGAGACAAGGTCTAATGAAAAACTGTTTTTT. Full variable domain (remainder filled in from reference TRBV2 and TRBJ1-4): EPEVTQTPSHQVTQMGQEVILRCVPISNHLYFYWYRQILGQKVEFLVSFYNNEISEKSEIFDDQFSVERPDGSNFTLKIRSTKLEDSAMYFCASSETRSNEKLFFGSGTQLSVL.

The chain employs TRBV10-3 and TRBJ2-7; possible D gene TRBD2, 6 bases. Germline V gives CDR1 ENHRY, CDR2 SYGVKD. Deletions cut 3 bases from V and 4 bases from J, with 7 bases between. The CDR3 covers 12 residues. CDR3 sequence (DNA): TGTGCCATCAGTGATAGCGGTTACGAGCAGTACTTC. This translates into CAISDSGYEQYF.

This clone was seen a handful of times. This chain uses TRBV6-6 with TRBJ2-1; 7 nucleotides agree with TRBD2. Per germline, CDR1 MNHNY and CDR2 SVGAGI (reference sequence). V lost 6 bases to trimming and J lost 1 base; unmatched junction nucleotides: 9. CDR3 length: 16 amino acids. Here the CDR3 DNA reads TGTGCCAGCAGACCTAGCGGAGGCCGATCCTACAATGAGCAGTTCTTC. As protein: CASRPSGGRSYNEQFF.

This clone occurred a few times. This chain joins TRBV4-2 and TRBJ2-7; D is possibly TRBD1 (6 bases). The CDR3 has 16 amino acids. From germline, CDR1 is LGHNA and CDR2 YNFKEQ. Trimming took off 1 base at V and 0 bases at J, with 13 bases between the two ends. The DNA of the CDR3 is TGTGCCAGCAGCCAAGTTAGCCAGGGGAGCTCCTACGAGCAGTACTTC. Protein product: CASSQVSQGSSYEQYF.

The chain uses TRBV25-1 and TRBJ2-7, with a possible D match to TRBD2 (6 bases). With 4 bases removed from V and 1 base from J, the gap between germline ends came to 14 bases. Germline V gene data show CDR1 as MGHDK and CDR2 as SYGVNS. This CDR3 is built from 15 residues. CDR3 DNA sequence: TGTGCCAGCAGTGCTGTAGCGGCCGCGTCCTACGAGCAGTACTTC. Translation gives CASSAVAAASYEQYF.

The chain employs TRBV12-5 and TRBJ2-2; D is unresolved. The CDR3 is 18 amino acids. Germline V gene data show CDR1 as LGHNT and CDR2 as FRNRAP. Trimming removed 0 bases at V and 2 bases at J, with 16 bases between. This CDR3 is CASGLVQFRFPNTGELFF. In nucleotides, the CDR3 is TGTGCTAGTGGTTTGGTACAATTTCGATTCCCCAACACCGGGGAGCTGTTTTTT. Based on the CDR3 plus reference TRBV12-5 and TRBJ2-2, the full variable domain is DARVTQTPRHKVTEMGQEVTMRCQPILGHNTVFWYRQTMMQGLELLAYFRNRAPLDDSGMPKDRFSAEMPDATLATLKIQPSEPRDSAVYFCASGLVQFRFPNTGELFFGEGSRLTVL.

This clone was found a few times. The gene calls are TRBV11-2 and TRBJ1-2; no clear D. The CDR3 covers 12 residues. V lost 2 bases to trimming and J lost 6 bases, with 7 bases between them. The germline V gene has CDR1 SGHAT and CDR2 FQNNGV. DNA of the CDR3: TGTGCCAGCAGCTTACTGAGGGATGGCTACACCTTC. Translating it yields CASSLLRDGYTF. Using reference TRBV11-2 and TRBJ1-2 for the parts outside the CDR3, the full variable domain is EAGVAQSPRYKIIEKRQSVAFWCNPISGHATLYWYQQILGQGPKLLIQFQNNGVVDDSQLPKDRFSAERLKGVDSTLKIQPAKLEDSAVYLCASSLLRDGYTFGSGTRLTVV.

Of note for this clone: Other DNA sequences in the sample encode the same CDR3. This CDR3 is CASSWGDTEAFF. CDR3 nucleotides: TGTGCCAGCAGTTGGGGGGACACTGAAGCTTTCTTT. The J gene is TRBJ1-1, the V gene TRBV6-1; the D gene is possibly TRBD1 (5 bases). Germline V CDR1 and CDR2: MNHNS, SASEGT. The V gene lost 5 bases and the J gene lost 3 bases, with 7 bases spanning the gap. The CDR3 extends over 12 amino acids.

This sequence joins TRBV28 and TRBJ1-2; D is unclear. The V gene lost 2 bases and the J gene lost 4 bases, with 8 bases spanning the gap. The CDR3 totals 13 residues. The germline V gene encodes CDR1 MDHEN and CDR2 SYDVKM. The CDR3 DNA sequence: TGTGCCAGCAGTTTAGGGCAAGTCTATGGCTACACCTTC. Amino acid sequence: CASSLGQVYGYTF.

The V gene is TRBV2, the J gene TRBJ2-3, with 8 positions matching TRBD1. V was clipped by 7 bases and J by 1 base; unmatched bases: 19. The CDR3 spans 19 residues. CDR1 and CDR2 from the germline V gene are SNHLY and FYNNEI. In DNA form, the CDR3 reads TGTGCCAGCACCCTAAGAGGGACAGGAATCTTTACCGGCACAGATACGCAGTATTTT. This codes for CASTLRGTGIFTGTDTQYF. Using reference TRBV2 and TRBJ2-3 for the parts outside the CDR3, the full variable domain is EPEVTQTPSHQVTQMGQEVILRCVPISNHLYFYWYRQILGQKVEFLVSFYNNEISEKSEIFDDQFSVERPDGSNFTLKIRSTKLEDSAMYFCASTLRGTGIFTGTDTQYFGPGTRLTVL.

This clone has a handful of counts. The V gene is TRBV28, the J gene TRBJ2-5, with D possibly TRBD2 on 5 matching bases. The V end was cut by 6 bases, the J end by 5 bases, with 13 bases between. This CDR3 has 13 residues. Germline CDR1 MDHEN, CDR2 SYDVKM. The CDR3 DNA reads as TGTGCCAGCAGCACGGGATCGGGGGAGACCCAGTACTTC. Its translation is CASSTGSGETQYF.

The chain couples TRBV7-9 to TRBJ2-1; 11 bases fit TRBD2. The CDR3 length is 15 residues. Germline CDR1 is SEHNR and CDR2 is FQNEAQ (reference sequence). The junction had 10 bases not matched to a gene; V was cut back by 6 bases and J by 9 bases. CDR3: CASSLTSGSSGEQFF. For the CDR3, the DNA is TGTGCCAGCAGTCTTACTAGCGGGAGCTCGGGTGAGCAGTTCTTC.

The CDR3 loop reads CASRRDRDQPQHF. The DNA of the CDR3 is TGTGCCAGCAGACGCGACAGGGATCAGCCCCAGCATTTT. The chain is built from TRBV6-5 and TRBJ1-5; TRBD1 matches 7 bases. Trimming at V came to 6 bases and at J to 5 bases, leaving 4 bases not matched to a gene. CDR1 and CDR2 from the germline V gene are MNHEY and SVGAGI. The CDR3 runs 13 residues.

This clone was counted only a few times. The chain couples TRBV30 to TRBJ1-1, with D possibly being TRBD1 (6 bases). The V gene lost 5 bases and the J gene lost 5 bases, with 12 bases spanning the gap. CDR1 and CDR2 (germline): GTSNPN, SVGIG (reference sequence). This CDR3 has 12 residues. The CDR3 coding sequence is TGTGCCTGGGGGGGCACCGGGACTGAAGCTTTCTTT. This translates into CAWGGTGTEAFF.

The chain carries TRBV14 and TRBJ1-4, with 7 bases that match TRBD1. The junction had 8 bases not matched to a gene; V was cut back by 4 bases and J by 6 bases. The germline CDR1 and CDR2 sequences are SGHDN and FVKESK. The CDR3 is made up of 15 amino acids. The CDR3, as DNA: TGTGCCAGCAGCCGGTTCGGGACAGCTCATGAAAAACTGTTTTTT. Amino acids: CASSRFGTAHEKLFF. Full variable domain (outside the CDR3, taken from reference TRBV14 and TRBJ1-4): EAGVTQFPSHSVIEKGQTVTLRCDPISGHDNLYWYRRVMGKEIKFLLHFVKESKQDESGMPNNRFLAERTGGTYSTLKVQPAELEDSGVYFCASSRFGTAHEKLFFGSGTQLSVL.

A single count supports this clone. The chain uses TRBV6-5 and TRBJ2-7, with TRBD2 matching 7 bases. CDR1 and CDR2 (germline): MNHEY, SVGAGI. Trimming cost V 2 bases and J 4 bases; bases outside gene matches: 11. CDR3 length: 16 residues. The CDR3 loop is CASSYNRKGGPYEQYF. CDR3 sequence (DNA): TGTGCCAGCAGTTACAACCGTAAGGGAGGGCCTTACGAGCAGTACTTC.

This clone was counted between two and nine times. The chain uses TRBV7-9 and TRBJ2-1; D might be TRBD2 (6 bases). Trimming left V 1 base short and J 4 bases short, with 14 bases between. CDR1 and CDR2 (germline): SEHNR, FQNEAQ (reference sequence). CDR3 length: 16 residues. For the CDR3, the DNA is TGTGCCAGCAGCTTAGTGGGCGGGAAGGTATACAATGAGCAGTTCTTC. Protein product: CASSLVGGKVYNEQFF.

This clone turned up a few times. At one of its ends the junction is not consistent with the germline gene, which may arise from a read error. This chain links TRBV7-9 with TRBJ2-3; maybe TRBD2 (8 bases). Germline assignment: CDR1 SEHNR and CDR2 FQNEAQ (reference sequence). This CDR3 is built from 15 residues. CDR3 nucleotides: TGTTCCAGCAGCTTAGCGGGACAGCACACAGATACGCAGTATTTT. Translating gives CSSSLAGQHTDTQYF.

The sample holds one count of this clone. The gene calls are TRBV11-3 and TRBJ2-3, with D possibly being TRBD2 (6 bases). The CDR3 totals 14 residues. Looked up from germline, CDR1 is SGHNT and CDR2 is YENEEA. With 4 bases removed from V and 6 bases from J, the gap between germline ends came to 14 bases. CDR3 in DNA: TGTGCCAGCAGCTCCCCGGGAGCGGTCGATACGCAGTATTTT. This gives the protein CASSSPGAVDTQYF.

This clone has only a few counts. The J gene is TRBJ2-1, the V gene TRBV29-1, with TRBD2 matching 15 bases. V lost 4 bases and J lost 9; bases outside the gene matches: 1. CDR1 SQVTM and CDR2 ANQGSEA come from the germline V gene. This CDR3 contains 13 residues. CDR3 bases: TGCAGCGTTGGGACTAGCGGGAGGGTTGAGCAGTTCTTC. Translation: CSVGTSGRVEQFF.

J is TRBJ2-1 and V is TRBV28; 8 nucleotides align to TRBD2. Germline assignment: CDR1 MDHEN and CDR2 SYDVKM. With 6 bases clipped from V and 8 bases from J, the junction kept 15 bases outside the gene matches. CDR3 length: 16 amino acids. The DNA of the CDR3 is TGTGCCAGCAGCGAGCCCGGGACTAGTGGTTTTGATGAGCAGTTCTTC. It translates to CASSEPGTSGFDEQFF.